The 21 T cell receptor beta chains presented below share a single source sample, sequenced in a study of graft-versus-host responses after intestinal transplantation. TCRdb's copy holds only in-frame clones and misses some; the assay was immunoSEQ multiplex PCR. This table has 20,000 to 25,000 clones, around three quarters appearing once. Intraepithelial and lamina propria lymphocytes were isolated from graft specimens. Sequenced here: ileum tissue, sampled 12 days after intestinal transplant. The source of these receptors is a human patient who received an intestinal transplant, so some T cells may come from the graft donor.

The DNA for the CDR3 is TGTGCCAGCGGCTTGGGGGCCTCATCTGGCTACACCTTC. This translates into CASGLGASSGYTF. The J gene is TRBJ1-2, the V gene TRBV6-5; the D gene is possibly TRBD1 (6 bases). Germline values: CDR1 MNHEY, CDR2 SVGAGI. This CDR3 is 13 amino acids long. Trimming stripped 8 bases from V and 7 bases from J, with 17 bases between.

This clone was detected once. The rearrangement uses TRBV19 and TRBJ2-5; tentative D call: TRBD2 (6 bases). The V end was cut by 2 bases, the J end by 4 bases, with 11 bases between. CDR3 length: 14 residues. Germline CDR1 LNHDA, CDR2 SQIVND (reference sequence). The CDR3 region is CASSILGLPETQYF. Here the CDR3 DNA reads TGTGCCAGTAGTATATTGGGACTGCCAGAGACCCAGTACTTC.

The chain couples TRBV27 to TRBJ2-2; 10 nucleotides match TRBD1. Germline CDR1 is MNHEY and CDR2 is SMNVEV (reference sequence). With 4 bases clipped from V and 4 bases from J, the junction kept 15 bases outside the gene matches. The CDR3 runs to 19 residues. CDR3: CASSSKTYPGTGVTGELFF. In nucleotides, the CDR3 is TGTGCCAGCAGTTCAAAAACGTATCCCGGGACAGGGGTCACCGGGGAGCTGTTTTTT.

The gene calls are TRBV7-3 and TRBJ2-2; 11 bases match TRBD2. The CDR3 is 15 amino acids. Trimming cost V 5 bases and J 4 bases; bases outside gene matches: 3. Germline V CDR1 and CDR2: SGHTA, FQGTGA. CDR3 coding DNA: TGTGCCAGCAGCCGTAGCGGGGGGGCCACCGGGGAGCTGTTTTTT. Residues: CASSRSGGATGELFF.

The rearrangement links TRBV7-9 to TRBJ2-7; 7 bases map to TRBD1. There are 12 residues in the CDR3. The germline gives CDR1 SEHNR, CDR2 FQNEAQ (reference sequence). Unmatched junction bases numbered 2, after V lost 3 bases and J lost 6 bases. The CDR3 is CASSFGTAEQYF. For the CDR3, the DNA is TGTGCCAGCAGCTTCGGGACAGCCGAGCAGTACTTC. Using reference TRBV7-9 and TRBJ2-7 for the parts outside the CDR3, the full variable domain is DTGVSQNPRHKITKRGQNVTFRCDPISEHNRLYWYRQTLGQGPEFLTYFQNEAQLEKSRLLSDRFSAERPKGSFSTLEIQRTEQGDSAMYLCASSFGTAEQYFGPGTRLTVT.

This chain connects TRBV28 to TRBJ2-1; D is uncertain. The CDR3 contains 12 residues. Per the germline V gene, CDR1 is MDHEN and CDR2 is SYDVKM. Trimming cost V 2 bases and J 7 bases, with 6 bases left between them. This CDR3 reads CASSLGGNEQFF. Written as DNA, the CDR3 is TGTGCCAGCAGTTTAGGCGGTAATGAGCAGTTCTTC. Combining the CDR3 with reference TRBV28 and TRBJ2-1 gives the whole variable domain DVKVTQSSRYLVKRTGEKVFLECVQDMDHENMFWYRQDPGLGLRLIYFSYDVKMKEKGDIPEGYSVSREKKERFSLILESASTNQTSMYLCASSLGGNEQFFGPGTRLTVL.

J is TRBJ2-6 and V is TRBV6-5; D call uncertain. Germline loops: CDR1 MNHEY, CDR2 SVGAGI. This CDR3 contains 15 residues. Trimming left V 4 bases short and J 0 bases short, with 7 bases between. The CDR3 nucleotides read TGTGCCAGCAGTTCGGTCACCTCTGGGGCCAACGTCCTGACTTTC. This codes for CASSSVTSGANVLTF.

A single count supports this clone. In DNA form, the CDR3 reads TGTGCCAGCAGCTTCACAGGGCAATCCGGGGAGCTGTTTTTT. Translated, it gives CASSFTGQSGELFF. This chain connects TRBV5-6 to TRBJ2-2; a possible D gene is TRBD1 (6 bases). The germline gives CDR1 SGHDT, CDR2 YYEEEE. The CDR3 spans 14 residues. Trimming took off 2 bases at V and 6 bases at J, with 11 bases between the two ends. The whole variable domain, filled in from reference TRBV5-6 and TRBJ2-2, reads DAGVTQSPTHLIKTRGQQVTLRCSPKSGHDTVSWYQQALGQGPQFIFQYYEEEERQRGNFPDRFSGHQFPNYSSELNVNALLLGDSALYLCASSFTGQSGELFFGEGSRLTVL.

The chain is built from TRBV6-5 and TRBJ2-2; no clear D. This CDR3 spans 15 amino acids. V was clipped by 1 base and J by 1 base, with 7 bases between them. The germline V gene has CDR1 MNHEY and CDR2 SVGAGI. In DNA, the CDR3 is TGTGCCAGCAGTTACTATCCCAGGAACACCGGGGAGCTGTTTTTT. Translating gives CASSYYPRNTGELFF.

The chain is built from TRBV27 and TRBJ1-2, with 11 positions matching TRBD1. CDR1 is MNHEY and CDR2 is SMNVEV in the germline V gene (reference sequence). V gave up 4 bases and J gave up 5 bases; unmatched junction bases: 3. This CDR3 contains 14 residues. The CDR3 nucleotides are TGTGCCAGCAGTTCCGGACAGGGGGCGTATGGCTACACCTTC. As protein: CASSSGQGAYGYTF.

The chain uses TRBV6-1 and TRBJ2-5; 10 bases align to TRBD1. Trimming cost V 5 bases and J 5 bases; bases outside gene matches: 5. Germline loops: CDR1 MNHNS, CDR2 SASEGT. The CDR3 has 14 amino acids. CDR3 sequence reads: CASSPGTGAETQYF. CDR3 in DNA: TGTGCCAGCAGTCCCGGGACAGGGGCCGAGACCCAGTACTTC.

V usage is TRBV19 and J usage is TRBJ2-7; 8 bases are shared with TRBD2. V lost 8 bases to trimming and J lost 5 bases; unmatched junction nucleotides: 8. The CDR3 spans 13 residues. Germline lookup yields CDR1 LNHDA and CDR2 SQIVND (reference sequence). The CDR3 is CASRTGLDHEQYF. The CDR3 bases are TGTGCCAGTCGCACGGGACTAGATCACGAGCAGTACTTC.

This chain links TRBV6-1 with TRBJ2-7, with D uncertain. CDR1 is MNHNS and CDR2 is SASEGT in the germline V gene. The CDR3 contains 13 residues. With 5 bases removed from V and 2 bases from J, the gap between germline ends came to 10 bases. CDR3 region: CASSQAQTYEQYF. CDR3 coding DNA: TGTGCCAGCAGTCAGGCCCAGACCTACGAGCAGTACTTC.

The chain recombines TRBV4-3 with TRBJ2-1; TRBD2 matches 7 bases. This CDR3 is 17 amino acids long. V lost 1 base, J lost 4 bases, and 10 bases stayed unmatched. Germline V gene sequence: CDR1 LGHNA, CDR2 YSLEER. CDR3 DNA sequence: TGCGCCAGCAGCCAAGGCCTACAGCGGGGCACGTACAATGAGCAGTTCTTC. Its translation is CASSQGLQRGTYNEQFF.

The rearrangement joins TRBV2 to TRBJ2-3, with a tentative D call TRBD1 (6 bases). The CDR3 is 13 amino acids. Germline V gene data show CDR1 as SNHLY and CDR2 as FYNNEI. V dropped 6 bases and J dropped 2 bases, with 9 bases sitting between them. The CDR3 nucleotides are TGTGCCAGCAGAGGGACAACCACAGATACGCAGTATTTT. It specifies CASRGTTTDTQYF. Full variable domain (remainder filled in from reference TRBV2 and TRBJ2-3): EPEVTQTPSHQVTQMGQEVILRCVPISNHLYFYWYRQILGQKVEFLVSFYNNEISEKSEIFDDQFSVERPDGSNFTLKIRSTKLEDSAMYFCASRGTTTDTQYFGPGTRLTVL.

The V call is TRBV5-6, the J call TRBJ1-5, with unresolved D. Germline V gene sequence: CDR1 SGHDT, CDR2 YYEEEE. The CDR3 spans 13 residues. V was shortened by 0 bases and J by 9 bases, with 10 bases between the two germline ends. The CDR3 DNA is TGTGCCAGCAGCTTGGTTATCGGAGGGCCCCAGCATTTT. Residues: CASSLVIGGPQHF.

This sequence joins TRBV7-8 and TRBJ1-5; D possibly corresponds to TRBD1 (6 bases). The CDR3 is 19 residues long. Germline V CDR1 and CDR2: SGHVS, FQNEAQ. The V end was cut by 1 base, the J end by 1 base, with 20 bases between. CDR3 sequence: CASSLVWYRETRSNQPQHF. Here the CDR3 DNA reads TGTGCCAGCAGCTTAGTCTGGTACAGGGAGACGAGGAGCAATCAGCCCCAGCATTTT.

V usage is TRBV2 and J usage is TRBJ2-7; the match to TRBD1 covers 10 bases. CDR1 is SNHLY and CDR2 is FYNNEI in the germline V gene. V gave up 2 bases and J gave up 2 bases; unmatched junction bases: 6. The CDR3 is 16 amino acids. CDR3 nucleotide sequence: TGTGCCAGCAGTGAATACCCCGGGACAGGGGCCTACGAGCAGTACTTC. Its protein product is CASSEYPGTGAYEQYF. The whole variable domain, remainder taken from reference TRBV2 and TRBJ2-7, is EPEVTQTPSHQVTQMGQEVILRCVPISNHLYFYWYRQILGQKVEFLVSFYNNEISEKSEIFDDQFSVERPDGSNFTLKIRSTKLEDSAMYFCASSEYPGTGAYEQYFGPGTRLTVT.

CDR3: CASRVQGSNYGYTF. The DNA for the CDR3 is TGTGCCAGCCGGGTACAGGGGTCTAACTATGGCTACACCTTC. The chain uses TRBV6-5 and TRBJ1-2; 7 bases are a match to TRBD1. The germline V gene encodes CDR1 MNHEY and CDR2 SVGAGI. The CDR3 is made up of 14 amino acids. Germline trimming cut 8 bases from V and 0 bases from J; bases unmatched to any gene: 6.

This chain connects TRBV11-1 to TRBJ2-5, with 9 bases lining up with TRBD2. With 4 bases clipped from V and 6 bases from J, the junction kept 9 bases outside the gene matches. The CDR3 runs to 15 residues. Germline assignment: CDR1 SGHAT and CDR2 FQDESV (reference sequence). The CDR3, as DNA: TGTGCCAGCAGCTCCTCGGCCGGGACTAGCAAGACCCAGTACTTC. Protein: CASSSSAGTSKTQYF.

This clone was recorded once. The chain is built from TRBV6-5 and TRBJ1-3; D remains unclear. The CDR3 spans 14 residues. V was cut by 2 bases and J by 0 bases, with 5 bases left in between. CDR1 is MNHEY and CDR2 is SVGAGI in the germline V gene. CDR3 DNA: TGTGCCAGCAGTTACACTGTCTCTGGAAACACCATATATTTT. Amino acids: CASSYTVSGNTIYF.